This T cell receptor beta chain was captured by sequencing in a study of blood T cell repertoires in COVID-19 (TCRdb year 2020). In the study overall: Collaborator samples came from the United States, Italy and Spain and covered acute and convalescent phases of COVID-19. The prospective study material was composed of cDNA or gDNA derived from T cells, B-cell-depleted T cells, or PBMCs. The dataset comprised deeply sampled blood TCRbeta repertoires from subjects exposed to, actively infected with, or recovered from COVID-19. The repertoires were made available in a free public database intended to serve as a resource for research on the immune response to SARS-CoV-2. Samples came from the ongoing ImmuneRACE study (first 160 participants) plus 1,254 subjects from 6 global collaborators. A de-identified subject ID, COVID-19 status, age in years and sex were almost always included in the sample metadata. HLA class I and class II types, where available, came from metadata supplied by the sample provider rather than from assay-based typing. General findings and caveats noted by the study authors: How much clinical and demographic metadata was included differed by source and by participant, and the metadata was provided uncurated.

Of note for this clone: The specificity of this receptor is unknown. Base-call qualities are not available, and no considerably larger clone is one nucleotide away.

The immunoSEQ Assay, a bias-controlled multiplex PCR, was used to amplify TCRbeta CDR3 regions from genomic DNA. Processing in the source paper ran as follows. The number of nucleated cells in each sample was estimated by amplification of reference gene primers within the assay. Sequence reads were collapsed and filtered to measure the absolute abundance of every unique TCRbeta CDR3 rearrangement. For each sample, productive Simpson clonality was calculated as the square root of Simpson's diversity index across productive rearrangements. The table was pulled from immuneACCESS by TCRdb, which kept in-frame rearrangements only. Such tables lose some clones; where checked, under half of the loss comes from unresolved V genes, and the rest has no known cause. The DNA was the basis for D and trimming; V, J and clone size are from that table. This sample comprises about 110,000 clones, approximately 88% of them detected only once. Of the sample, 0.65% to 0.9% is held by the ten largest clones.

Collaborating institutions collected whole blood in K2EDTA tubes following their own protocols. Collaborator samples were shipped for TCRbeta analysis as frozen whole blood, isolated PBMCs, or DNA extracted from either sample type. The CDR3 runs 11 residues from the cysteine to the phenylalanine. Only the CDR3 part of the read is kept: 33 bases, read in frame from the first base. Based on the germline V gene (reference sequence), the CDR1 and CDR2 sequences are MNHNY and SVGAGI. V is pared back by 5 bases and J by 10 bases, with 9 bases lying between the germline termini. The chain employs TRBV6-6 and TRBJ2-1; the D gene identity is not certain. Sequencing was done on a sample of peripheral blood. The clonotype originates from an older woman with acute or convalescent COVID-19. The CDR3 protein sequence reads: CASSPTEEQFF. Here is the DNA: TGTGCCAGCAGTCCCACTGAGGAGCAGTTCTTC.